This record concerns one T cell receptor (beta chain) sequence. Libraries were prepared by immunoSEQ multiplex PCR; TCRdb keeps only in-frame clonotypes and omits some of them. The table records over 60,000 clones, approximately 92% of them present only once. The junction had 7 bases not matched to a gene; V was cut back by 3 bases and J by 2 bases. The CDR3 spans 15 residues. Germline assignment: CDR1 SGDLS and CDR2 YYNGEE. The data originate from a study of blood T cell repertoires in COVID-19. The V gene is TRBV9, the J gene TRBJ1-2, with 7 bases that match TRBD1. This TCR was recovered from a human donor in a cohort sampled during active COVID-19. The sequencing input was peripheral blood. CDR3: CASSEFDRANYGYTF. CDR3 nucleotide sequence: TGTGCCAGCAGCGAATTTGACAGGGCAAACTATGGCTACACCTTC.